This T cell receptor beta chain was identified during a study of T cells in Graves' hyperthyroidism and ophthalmopathy. This clonotype has more than one count but fewer than ten. The target antigen is unknown. Findings of the study overall: Most clonotypes that expanded in the thyroid above 0.001 also showed up in blood.

A lack of ophthalmopathy progression within 18 months defined stable Graves' hyperthyroidism. Each patient was aged 18 to 65 and had newly diagnosed hyperthyroidism of under 2 months' duration. For the diagnoses, clinical symptoms, serum thyroxine and TRAb, thyroid ultrasound and orbital computed tomography were used. The CDR3 totals 18 residues. CDR1 and CDR2 (germline): SGHRS, YFSETQ. Trimming cost V 0 bases and J 1 base; bases outside gene matches: 11. TCR beta CDR3 region amplification was performed from RNA transcripts. A first-round RT-PCR of the TCR CDR3 used the HTBI primer set. A single record per CDR3 protein comes from TCRdb applying MiXCR to the multiplex PCR reads. Here the sample spans 350,000 or so distinct CDR3 sequences, approximately 22% being singletons.

The specimen was blood. This chain uses TRBV5-1 with TRBJ2-5, with 8 nucleotides matching TRBD2. This receptor was identified in a woman in her forties or fifties with Graves' hyperthyroidism. CDR3 nucleotides: TGCGCCAGCAGCTTGGCCGGGTCGTTTGCGGGGGGCCAAGAGACCCAGTACTTC. Residues: CASSLAGSFAGGQETQYF.